This TCR beta chain was sequenced for a study of beta chain features in type 1 diabetes. Findings of the study overall: Within patients, naive, central memory and Treg TCRB repertoires seemed more similar than within healthy donors. TCRB CDR3 length was moderately but significantly reduced in all four CD4+ subsets of Type 1 diabetes patients. PCR might show a preference for shorter templates, equally across patients and controls.

Each sorted fraction was over 98% pure. The CDR3 spans 15 residues. V lost 7 bases and J lost 5, with 20 bases in between. Germline V gene data show CDR1 as LNHDA and CDR2 as SQIVND (reference sequence). A note on this clone: Antigen: not known.

The study reverse transcribed the entire isolated RNA, so it sequenced expressed TCRB transcripts. Measured with immunoSEQ multiplex PCR; TCRdb has only the in-frame clones, and not every one. This table holds about 150,000 clones, roughly 50% found once. The V and J genes are TRBV19 and TRBJ2-5; TRBD2 might be the D (5 bases). Sequencing was done on a sample of Tregs from blood. The receptor was isolated from a man younger than 35 in good health. The CDR3 sequence: CASTVLAGSVETQYF. CDR3 DNA sequence: TGTGCCAGTACCGTGCTGGCTGGGAGTGTGGAGACCCAGTACTTC.